The entry that follows covers one T cell receptor (beta chain) sequence. Its target is unknown. The entry originates in a study of vaccination and CD4 T cells after COVID-19. Looked up from germline, CDR1 is KGHDR and CDR2 is SFDVKD. V lost 4 bases and J lost 7, with 6 bases in between. The length of the CDR3 is 11 residues. The sample's treatment: roughly nine-day PBMC culture with coronavirus spike peptide pools or control peptides (ViraFEST assay). According to the study, CD4+ T cells from the unexposed donor were gathered ahead of the COVID-19 pandemic (2011-2018). CD4+ T cells from unexposed donors were probed, cells permitting, with SARS-CoV-2 S/N and four cold-coronavirus spikes. Sequencing of cultured CD4+ T cell DNA used the Oncomine TCR Beta short-read assay. Cultured CD4+ T cells yielded the extracted genomic DNA. TCRdb fed the PCR reads into MiXCR, producing one record per CDR3 protein. The repertoire includes several thousand distinct CDR3 sequences, around 39% of them detected once, and 10% to 15% sits in the top ten.

This sequence originates from a human donor in good health. Input material: CD4+ T cells from blood, cultured in vitro. The rearrangement uses TRBV24-1 and TRBJ1-2; weak D call: TRBD1 (5 bases). The CDR3 loop reads CATSEGGGYTF. The CDR3 nucleotides read TGTGCCACCAGTGAGGGGGGTGGCTACACCTTC.